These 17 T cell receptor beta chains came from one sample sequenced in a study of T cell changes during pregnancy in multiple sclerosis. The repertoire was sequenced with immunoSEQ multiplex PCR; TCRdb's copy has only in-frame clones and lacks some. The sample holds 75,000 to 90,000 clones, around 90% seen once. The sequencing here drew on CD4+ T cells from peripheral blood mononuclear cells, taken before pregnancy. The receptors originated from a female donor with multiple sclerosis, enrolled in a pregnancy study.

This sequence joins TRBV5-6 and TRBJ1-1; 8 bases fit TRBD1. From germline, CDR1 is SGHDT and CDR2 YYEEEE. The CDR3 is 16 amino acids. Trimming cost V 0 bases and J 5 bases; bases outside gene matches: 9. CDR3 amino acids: CASSLAYGRGRTEAFF. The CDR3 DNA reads TGTGCCAGCAGCTTGGCCTACGGCAGGGGGCGGACTGAAGCTTTCTTT.

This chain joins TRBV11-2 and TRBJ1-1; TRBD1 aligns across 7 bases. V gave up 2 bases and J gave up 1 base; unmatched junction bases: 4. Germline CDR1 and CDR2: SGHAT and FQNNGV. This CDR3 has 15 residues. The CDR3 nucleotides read TGTGCCAGCAGCTTAAAAGCAGGGGGGAACACTGAAGCTTTCTTT. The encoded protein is CASSLKAGGNTEAFF.

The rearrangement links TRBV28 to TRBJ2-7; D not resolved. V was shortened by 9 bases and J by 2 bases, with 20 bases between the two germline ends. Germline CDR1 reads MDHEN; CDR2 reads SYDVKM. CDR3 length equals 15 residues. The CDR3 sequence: CASKIGGQSTYEQYF. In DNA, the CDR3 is TGTGCCAGTAAAATCGGCGGTCAATCTACCTACGAGCAGTACTTC.

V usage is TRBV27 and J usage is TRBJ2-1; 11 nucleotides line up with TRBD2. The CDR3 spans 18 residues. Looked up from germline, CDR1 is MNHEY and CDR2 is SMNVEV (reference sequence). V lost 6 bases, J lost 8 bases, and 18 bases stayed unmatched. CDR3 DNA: TGTGCCAGCAGCCAGGGTCCTCCGGGACTAGCGGTCTTGGATGAGCAGTTCTTC. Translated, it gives CASSQGPPGLAVLDEQFF.

The CDR3 here is CASSGPDGQVDTEAFF. CDR3 DNA: TGTGCCAGCAGCGGACCCGATGGACAGGTTGACACTGAAGCTTTCTTT. This chain uses TRBV2 with TRBJ1-1, with 7 bases lining up with TRBD1. Trimming took 6 bases from V and 3 from J; bases not matched to a gene: 13. CDR3 size: 16 residues. CDR1 SNHLY and CDR2 FYNNEI come from the germline V gene.

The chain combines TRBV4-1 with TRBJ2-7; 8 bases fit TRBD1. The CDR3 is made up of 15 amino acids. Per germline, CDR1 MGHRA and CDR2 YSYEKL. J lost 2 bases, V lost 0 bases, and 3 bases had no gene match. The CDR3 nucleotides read TGCGCCAGCAGCCAAGAATGGGACAGGACCTACGAGCAGTACTTC. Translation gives CASSQEWDRTYEQYF.

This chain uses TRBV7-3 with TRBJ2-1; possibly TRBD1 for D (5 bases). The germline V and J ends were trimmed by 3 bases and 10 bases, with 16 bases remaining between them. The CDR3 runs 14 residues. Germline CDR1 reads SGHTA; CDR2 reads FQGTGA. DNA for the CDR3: TGTGCCAGCAGCTTGTTACTTACAGGAAGCGAGCAGTTCTTC. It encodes CASSLLLTGSEQFF. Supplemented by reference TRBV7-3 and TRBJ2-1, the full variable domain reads GAGVSQTPSNKVTEKGKYVELRCDPISGHTALYWYRQSLGQGPEFLIYFQGTGAADDSGLPNDRFFAVRPEGSVSTLKIQRTERGDSAVYLCASSLLLTGSEQFFGPGTRLTVL.

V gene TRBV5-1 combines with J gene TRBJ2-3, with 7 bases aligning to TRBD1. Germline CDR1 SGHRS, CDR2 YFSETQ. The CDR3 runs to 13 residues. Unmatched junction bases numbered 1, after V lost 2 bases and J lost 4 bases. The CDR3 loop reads CASSLTGADTQYF. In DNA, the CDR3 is TGCGCCAGCAGCTTAACAGGGGCAGATACGCAGTATTTT.

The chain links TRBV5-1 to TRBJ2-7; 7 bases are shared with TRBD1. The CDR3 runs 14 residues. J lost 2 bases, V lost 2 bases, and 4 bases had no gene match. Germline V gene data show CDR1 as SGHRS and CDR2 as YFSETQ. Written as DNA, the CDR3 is TGCGCCAGCAGCTTTGACAGGGACACCTACGAGCAGTACTTC. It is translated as CASSFDRDTYEQYF.

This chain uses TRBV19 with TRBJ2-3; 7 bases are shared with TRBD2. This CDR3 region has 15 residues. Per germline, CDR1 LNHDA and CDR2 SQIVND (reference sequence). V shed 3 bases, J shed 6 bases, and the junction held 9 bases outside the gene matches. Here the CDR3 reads CASSIKAGEGDTQYF. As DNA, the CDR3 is TGTGCCAGTAGTATTAAGGCGGGAGAAGGGGATACGCAGTATTTT.

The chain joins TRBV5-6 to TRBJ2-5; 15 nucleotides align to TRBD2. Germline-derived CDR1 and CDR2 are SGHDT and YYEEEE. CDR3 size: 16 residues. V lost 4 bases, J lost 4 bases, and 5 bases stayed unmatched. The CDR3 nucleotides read TGTGCCAGCAGCCACGGACTAGCGGGGGGGGTAGAGACCCAGTACTTC. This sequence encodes CASSHGLAGGVETQYF.

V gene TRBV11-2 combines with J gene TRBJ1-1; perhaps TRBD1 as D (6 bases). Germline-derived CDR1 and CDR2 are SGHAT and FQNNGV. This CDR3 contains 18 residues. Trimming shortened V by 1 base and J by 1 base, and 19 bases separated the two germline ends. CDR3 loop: CASSLVSWRGLANTEAFF. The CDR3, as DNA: TGTGCCAGCAGCTTAGTTAGTTGGCGGGGGCTCGCGAACACTGAAGCTTTCTTT.

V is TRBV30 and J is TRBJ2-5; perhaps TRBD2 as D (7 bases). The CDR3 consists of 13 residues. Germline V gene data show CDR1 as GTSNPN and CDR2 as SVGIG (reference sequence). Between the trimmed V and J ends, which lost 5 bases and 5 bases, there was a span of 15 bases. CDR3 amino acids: CAWALRGAETQYF. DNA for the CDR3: TGTGCCTGGGCCCTTCGGGGGGCGGAGACCCAGTACTTC.

CDR3 loop: CASGQGSGETQYF. CDR3 sequence (DNA): TGTGCTAGTGGCCAGGGTTCTGGGGAGACCCAGTACTTC. The chain employs TRBV12-5 and TRBJ2-5; possibly TRBD1 for D (5 bases). V lost 6 bases and J lost 5, with 13 bases in between. This CDR3 has 13 amino acids. Germline V gene lookup returns CDR1 LGHNT and CDR2 FRNRAP.

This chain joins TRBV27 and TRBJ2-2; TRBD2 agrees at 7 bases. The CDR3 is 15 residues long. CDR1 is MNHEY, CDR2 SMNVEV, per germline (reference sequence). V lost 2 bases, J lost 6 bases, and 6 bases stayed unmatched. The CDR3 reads CASSLGLGRAGELFF. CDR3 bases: TGTGCCAGCAGTTTAGGGCTAGGGAGGGCCGGGGAGCTGTTTTTT.

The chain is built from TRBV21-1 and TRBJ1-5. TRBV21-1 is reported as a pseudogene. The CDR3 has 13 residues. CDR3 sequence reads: CASNPGSNQPQHF. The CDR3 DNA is TGTGCCAGCAACCCCGGGAGCAATCAGCCCCAGCATTTT.

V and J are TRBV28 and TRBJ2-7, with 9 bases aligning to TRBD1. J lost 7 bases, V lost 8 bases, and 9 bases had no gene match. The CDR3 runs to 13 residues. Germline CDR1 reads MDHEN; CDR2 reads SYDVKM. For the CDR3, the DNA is TGTGCCAGCGGAACAGGGGGCCTAGAAGAGCAGTACTTC. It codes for CASGTGGLEEQYF.